The entry below describes one T cell receptor beta chain. Its target antigen remains unknown. Per-base qualities were not stored, and no clone one base away is much larger. This sample was included in a study of Tregs in tolerant kidney transplant recipients (dated by TCRdb to the late 2010s). Study-level background: The study used TCRbeta sequencing to identify donor-specific regulatory T cells before combined kidney and bone marrow transplantation, then tracked those cells after transplant. TCRbeta repertoire sequencing was used in a few healthy controls to compare several ways of expanding Tregs specific for an allogeneic donor.

The study at large found these results: Although technical replication error seemed to be minimal, the question of biological reproducibility was not addressed directly. Expanding Tregs with activated donor B cells appeared to identify the most biologically relevant and donor-specific TCRbeta repertoire. The study was limited by small patient numbers, and the findings need validation in larger populations and under other immunosuppression protocols.

Genomic DNA was extracted from sorted cells with the QIAGEN DNeasy Blood and Tissue Kit for TCRbeta CDR3 sequencing. Through immunoSEQ, high-throughput TCRbeta CDR3 sequencing was done commercially, including PCR amplification with internal controls and bias correction. In the source study's methods: A unique productive TCRbeta sequence was defined by the CDR3 nucleotide sequence when primers matched, and otherwise by the CDR3 amino acid sequence together with the Vbeta and Jbeta genes. To correct sorting error, sequences shared between sorted populations at a frequency ratio of 2:1 or less were removed; the rest were assigned to the higher population. A sequence was defined as donor-reactive if the sequence was expanded at least 5-fold in CFSE-low cells compared with unstimulated cells and had a frequency of at least 0.01% in CFSE-low cells. Repertoire divergence was quantified by Jensen-Shannon divergence calculated from the top 100 TCRbeta sequences ranked by frequency. When a sample had multiple sequencing runs, each run was corrected for sorting error separately and the runs were then pooled. In its TCRdb copy, this immuneACCESS table keeps in-frame sequences only and misses some clones. Where compared with another copy, unresolved V genes explain less than half of these, and the others have no known cause. That table supplies the V and J calls and clone size; D and trimming were determined from the DNA. For this sample the table gives under 300,000 clones, of which 80% to 85% were detected only once. The ten largest clones take up about 0.64% of the sample.

At the junction V is shortened by 1 base and J by 1 base, with 11 bases in between. In the germline V gene (reference sequence), CDR1 corresponds to SGHNT and CDR2 to YYREEE. Inclusive of the bounding cysteine and phenylalanine, the CDR3 is 15 residues long. Only the CDR3 portion is preserved as DNA: 45 bases, with reading frame beginning at the first base. Thawed PBMCs were FACS-sorted into unstimulated Tregs (CD4+CD25+CD127-), CD4+ non-Tregs (CD4+CD25-), CD4 cells and CD8 cells. Healthy control blood came either as purchased buffy coats or from healthy volunteers. Healthy control blood was processed to PBMCs by Ficoll density gradient and cryopreserved, and patient PBMCs were collected before and after transplant.

The chain joins TRBV5-4 to TRBJ1-1; the D gene lacks a confident call. The TCR was taken from a human donor in good health. The specimen was CD4+ T cells from blood. The nucleotide sequence is TGTGCCAGCAGCTTGCCCAGTACGGGGAACACTGAAGCTTTCTTT. It encodes CASSLPSTGNTEAFF.